This T cell receptor (beta chain) was observed in a study of blood T cells in healthy people across ages. Regarding the study as a whole: Observed TCR beta diversity per million T cells went down as age went up. This fall followed a roughly linear course with age.

It was with a sample-barcoded 5' primer and a J-beta primer mix that a second PCR of roughly 7 to 12 cycles was run. TCRdb ran MiXCR on the 5' RACE reads and lists one entry per CDR3 protein. Seen here are around 1.7 million distinct CDR3 sequences, 28% observed once, and the top ten hold approximately 7.7%. The table lists this clonotype with a few counts. What it binds is unknown. The sample was blood. The sequence came from a woman aged 25 to 39 in good health.

CDR3 sequence: CSARDPNRDRGLQETQYF. In DNA form, the CDR3 reads TGCAGTGCTAGAGATCCCAACCGGGACAGGGGGCTCCAAGAGACCCAGTACTTC. The chain couples TRBV20-1 to TRBJ2-5; 12 bases fit TRBD1. With V trimmed by 0 bases and J by 1 base, 9 bases remained unmatched. CDR3 size: 18 residues. CDR1 is DFQATT and CDR2 is SNEGSKA in the germline V gene (reference sequence).